The 17 T cell receptor beta chains in this list originate from one sample, sequenced in a study of spatial heterogeneity in lung cancer (dated by TCRdb to the late 2010s). Findings and caveats that apply to the study as a whole: The tumor nonsynonymous mutation count correlated with the number of expanded alpha and beta TCRs within the tumor.

These receptors' targets are unknown. The time point label corresponds to: sample taken at primary tumor resection. Libraries were made using 5' RACE. The reads were generated on a NextSeq 500. In-frame beta chains were kept once TCRdb had trimmed the public reads at Q25 with fastp and called clones with MiXCR. All rows with the same CDR3 protein become a single entry with the most common DNA and genes. Counted in this sample were 4,500 to 6,500 distinct CDR3 sequences; 4.8% of them appeared once. The ten largest clones take up approximately 20% of the sample. The sample in question was lung tumor tissue, obtained at surgery. The receptors derive from a male donor with early-stage non-small cell lung cancer.

This clonotype is medium-sized within its sample. Within a library made for alpha chains, this beta chain is off target, and its count is uninformative. The rearrangement links TRBV19 to TRBJ1-5; D unresolved. The germline V gene encodes CDR1 LNHDA and CDR2 SQIVND (reference sequence). The CDR3 runs to 12 residues. Trimming left V 9 bases short and J 6 bases short, with 12 bases between. CDR3 in amino acids: CASGGTGQPQHF. In DNA, the CDR3 is TGTGCCAGCGGAGGCACGGGTCAGCCCCAGCATTTT. Supplemented by reference TRBV19 and TRBJ1-5, the full variable domain reads DGGITQSPKYLFRKEGQNVTLSCEQNLNHDAMYWYRQDPGQGLRLIYYSQIVNDFQKGDIAEGYSVSREKKESFPLTVTSAQKNPTAFYLCASGGTGQPQHFGDGTRLSIL.

This clonotype was counted ten times or more. Little can be read into the size of this beta chain, an off-target read in a library designed for alpha chains. The chain has TRBV12-3 or TRBV12-4 and TRBJ2-4; 7 bases line up with TRBD2. The CDR3 covers 11 residues. V was pared by 7 bases and J by 10 bases, with 4 bases of the junction left unmatched. The CDR3 DNA reads as TGTGCCAGCACCGCGGGACTAATTCAGTACTTC. The encoded protein is CASTAGLIQYF.

A few counts support this clonotype. As an off-target read in a library built for alpha chains, this beta chain has a frequency of little significance. This chain joins TRBV9 and TRBJ2-7, with 9 bases identical to TRBD1. Germline V gene lookup returns CDR1 SGDLS and CDR2 YYNGEE. V gave up 4 bases and J gave up 4 bases; unmatched junction bases: 9. This CDR3 is 15 amino acids long. In DNA form, the CDR3 reads TGTGCCAGCAGCCCTTCCGGGACAGGGACGTACGAGCAGTACTTC. Protein: CASSPSGTGTYEQYF.

This clonotype was seen many times. As an off-target read in a library built for alpha chains, this beta chain has a frequency of little significance. The chain combines TRBV7-9 with TRBJ1-3; no firm D call. Trimming pared 3 bases from V and 3 bases from J, leaving 6 bases between. Germline lookup yields CDR1 SEHNR and CDR2 FQNEAQ (reference sequence). This CDR3 comprises 13 residues. CDR3 DNA sequence: TGTGCCAGCAGCTTGGACTTTGGAAACACCATATATTTT. Protein product: CASSLDFGNTIYF.

This clonotype has at least ten counts. This beta chain is a stray sequence in a library constructed for alpha chains; its clone size is not meaningful. This rearrangement joins TRBV11-3 to TRBJ2-1, with 8 bases fitting TRBD2. Germline CDR1 SGHNT, CDR2 YENEEA. V trimming: 0 bases; J trimming: 3 bases; junction bases outside the gene matches: 7. This CDR3 is 17 amino acids long. CDR3 in DNA: TGTGCCAGCAGCTTAGATCTAGGGAGCGGGGGCTACAATGAGCAGTTCTTC. It specifies CASSLDLGSGGYNEQFF.

This clonotype was counted at least ten times. No DNA is shown, since the ends of the CDR3 on it are uncertain; the CDR3 is the one TCRdb lists. The library was designed around alpha chains, so this beta chain is a stray read whose abundance carries little weight. The gene calls are TRBV29-1 and TRBJ2-5; the table's D call TRBD1 went unverified against the DNA. The V gene's germline CDR1 is SQVTM and CDR2 ANQGSEA. The CDR3 is 22 residues long, counting both termini. CDR3 residues: CSVAPQASIYLCSVAPQATQYF.

This clonotype ranks as large. This beta chain appears as a stray read in a library generated for alpha chains; its size is not informative. The V and J genes are TRBV12-3 or TRBV12-4 and TRBJ2-7; D remains ambiguous. This CDR3 spans 12 amino acids. The germline V and J ends were trimmed by 3 bases and 2 bases, with 5 bases remaining between them. The CDR3 protein is CASSFEAYEQYF. As DNA, the CDR3 is TGTGCCAGCAGTTTTGAAGCCTACGAGCAGTACTTC.

By proportion, this clonotype is medium-sized (0.01 to 0.1%). Within a library made for alpha chains, this beta chain is off target, and its count is uninformative. The chain couples TRBV13 to TRBJ2-1; TRBD2 aligns across 12 bases. The CDR3 extends over 17 amino acids. The ends lost 4 bases at V and 8 bases at J; junction bases unmatched: 12. The germline V gene encodes CDR1 PRHDT and CDR2 FYEKMQ (reference sequence). Here the CDR3 reads CASSSRALAGGHYEQFF. The CDR3 DNA reads TGTGCCAGCAGCTCCAGGGCTCTAGCGGGGGGGCACTATGAGCAGTTCTTC. The variable domain in full, with the rest retrieved from reference TRBV13 and TRBJ2-1, is AAGVIQSPRHLIKEKRETATLKCYPIPRHDTVYWYQQGPGQDPQFLISFYEKMQSDKGSIPDRFSAQQFSDYHSELNMSSLELGDSALYFCASSSRALAGGHYEQFFGPGTRLTVL.

This clonotype was seen ten or more times. For a library built for alpha chains, this beta chain is a stray read; little rests on its size. The rearrangement joins TRBV20-1 to TRBJ2-3; TRBD2 matches 7 bases. V shed 8 bases and J 0 bases; nucleotides not matched to a gene: 8. This CDR3 spans 14 amino acids. Germline CDR1 is DFQATT and CDR2 is SNEGSKA (reference sequence). CDR3 region: CSLTSASSTDTQYF. In nucleotides, the CDR3 is TGCAGTCTCACTAGCGCCTCTAGCACAGATACGCAGTATTTT.

The sample holds many counts of this clonotype. Because the library targeted alpha chains, this beta chain is an off-target read whose size means little. CDR3 sequence: CASSLFWVSRGETQYF. The CDR3 coding sequence is TGTGCCAGCAGTTTATTTTGGGTCTCCAGGGGTGAGACCCAGTACTTC. This chain links TRBV27 with TRBJ2-5; a weak D match, TRBD1 (6 bases). Looked up from germline, CDR1 is MNHEY and CDR2 is SMNVEV (reference sequence). This CDR3 has 16 amino acids. V gave up 1 base and J gave up 5 bases, with 17 bases separating them.

As for this clonotype: This beta chain is a stray sequence in a library constructed for alpha chains; its clone size is not meaningful. The chain links TRBV20-1 to TRBJ2-1, with TRBD2 matching over 10 bases. The germline gives CDR1 DFQATT, CDR2 SNEGSKA (reference sequence). The length of the CDR3 is 14 residues. The V and J ends lost 1 base and 7 bases, in that order; junction bases with no gene match: 4. As DNA, the CDR3 is TGCAGTGCTAGAGTTCTAGCGGGAGCGAATGAGCAGTTCTTC. Translating gives CSARVLAGANEQFF.

This clonotype was seen repeatedly, ten times or more. The junction departs from germline at one end; a sequencing error may be responsible. Because this beta chain is a stray read in a library intended to capture alpha chains, its abundance should not be given much weight. The chain recombines TRBV12-3 or TRBV12-4 with TRBJ2-3, with 12 nucleotides matching TRBD2. The CDR3 is 14 residues long. DNA of the CDR3: TGTGCCAGCAGTCTAGCGGGAGGGCCGGATACGCAGTATTTT. It is translated as CASSLAGGPDTQYF.

In its sample, this clonotype was seen many times. This beta chain lies outside the target of a library built for alpha chains; its clone size means little. The chain uses TRBV10-3 and TRBJ2-3, with TRBD2 matching 11 bases. Germline V CDR1 and CDR2: ENHRY, SYGVKD. The V and J ends lost 4 bases and 0 bases, in that order; junction bases with no gene match: 6. The CDR3 is made up of 17 amino acids. DNA of the CDR3: TGTGCCATCAGTGCCGTAGCGGGAGGGCTGAGCACAGATACGCAGTATTTT. Residues: CAISAVAGGLSTDTQYF.

There are many counts of this clonotype. Because the library targeted alpha chains, this beta chain is an off-target read whose size means little. The rearrangement joins TRBV7-2 to TRBJ2-3; TRBD2 matches at 15 bases. Trimming at V came to 4 bases and at J to 9 bases, leaving 11 bases not matched to a gene. Germline V gene sequence: CDR1 SGHTA, CDR2 FQGNSA. The CDR3 is 17 amino acids. CDR3 protein: CASSSPGLAGGVGTQYF. The CDR3 DNA reads as TGTGCCAGCAGCTCCCCAGGACTAGCGGGAGGGGTTGGCACGCAGTATTTT. The variable domain in full, with the rest retrieved from reference TRBV7-2 and TRBJ2-3, is GAGVSQSPSNKVTEKGKDVELRCDPISGHTALYWYRQSLGQGLEFLIYFQGNSAPDKSGLPSDRFSAERTGGSVSTLTIQRTQQEDSAVYLCASSSPGLAGGVGTQYFGPGTRLTVL.

This clonotype was detected ten times or more. A library prepared for alpha chains yielded this beta chain as an off-target read; its size is of little meaning. The chain carries TRBV20-1 and TRBJ2-2; D remains unclear. Germline V gene data show CDR1 as DFQATT and CDR2 as SNEGSKA (reference sequence). V dropped 4 bases and J dropped 6 bases, with 12 bases sitting between them. The CDR3 consists of 13 residues. In DNA form, the CDR3 reads TGCAGTGCTACCCCAATTGGCGCCGGGGAGCTGTTTTTT. Its translation: CSATPIGAGELFF.

Turning to this clonotype: For a library built for alpha chains, this beta chain is a stray read; little rests on its size. The chain carries TRBV18 and TRBJ1-3; no clear D gene. CDR1 and CDR2 from the germline V gene are KGHSH and LQKENI. Trimming removed 5 bases at V and 0 bases at J, with 14 bases between. This CDR3 is 16 amino acids long. CDR3 residues: CASSSIGLTSGNTIYF. The CDR3 DNA follows: TGTGCCAGCTCATCCATAGGCCTTACCTCTGGAAACACCATATATTTT.

With respect to this clonotype: Because this beta chain is a stray read in a library intended to capture alpha chains, its abundance should not be given much weight. The chain employs TRBV5-5 and TRBJ2-3; perhaps TRBD1 as D (5 bases). Between the trimmed V and J ends, which lost 2 bases and 4 bases, there was a span of 14 bases. This CDR3 contains 15 residues. Germline V gene data show CDR1 as SGHKS and CDR2 as YYEKEE (reference sequence). The CDR3 loop reads CASSLFQGVADTQYF. CDR3 DNA sequence: TGTGCCAGCAGCTTATTCCAGGGTGTCGCAGATACGCAGTATTTT.